This TCR beta chain was identified in a study of T-cell reconstitution after alpha-beta-depleted transplantation in children. Study results and limitations: One year after transplant, T-cell counts and diversity came mostly from newly produced T cells. As was reported, about two months after transplant, alpha-beta T cells came from several hundred expanded graft clones.

Preparation of the TCRbeta library was carried out with unique molecular identifiers. TCRdb fed the PCR reads into MiXCR, producing one record per CDR3 protein. Among fewer than 550,000 distinct CDR3 sequences listed, 11% were seen once. In its sample, this clonotype was seen a few times. Its antigen remains unknown. CDR3 size: 17 residues. Trimming cost V 0 bases and J 5 bases; bases outside gene matches: 4. Germline loops: CDR1 MNHEY, CDR2 SMNVEV (reference sequence). This sample comprised PBMCs, mostly from graft donor cells, obtained 180 days after TCRalphabeta/CD19-depleted stem cell transplant. J is TRBJ2-1 and V is TRBV27, with 13 bases lining up with TRBD2. The receptor was isolated from a female patient between 2 and 10 years old who had a stem cell transplant for aplastic anemia, so the T cells may come from the graft donor. As DNA, the CDR3 is TGTGCCAGCAGTTTATCGTTGGGACTAGCGGGAAACAATGAGCAGTTCTTC. Translation: CASSLSLGLAGNNEQFF.